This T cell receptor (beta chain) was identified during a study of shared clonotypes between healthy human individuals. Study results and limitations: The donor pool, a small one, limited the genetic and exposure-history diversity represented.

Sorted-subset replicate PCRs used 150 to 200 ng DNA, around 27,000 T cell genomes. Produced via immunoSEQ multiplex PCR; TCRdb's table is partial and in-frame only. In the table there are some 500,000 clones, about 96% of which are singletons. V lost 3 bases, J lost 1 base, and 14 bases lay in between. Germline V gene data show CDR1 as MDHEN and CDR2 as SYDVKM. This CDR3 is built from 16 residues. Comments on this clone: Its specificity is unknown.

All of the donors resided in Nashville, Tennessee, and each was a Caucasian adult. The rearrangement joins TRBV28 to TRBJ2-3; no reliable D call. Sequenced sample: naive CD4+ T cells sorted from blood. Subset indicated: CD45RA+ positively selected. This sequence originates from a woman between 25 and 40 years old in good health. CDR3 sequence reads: CASSFTHPKRTDTQYF. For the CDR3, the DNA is TGTGCCAGCAGTTTCACCCACCCTAAACGCACAGATACGCAGTATTTT.